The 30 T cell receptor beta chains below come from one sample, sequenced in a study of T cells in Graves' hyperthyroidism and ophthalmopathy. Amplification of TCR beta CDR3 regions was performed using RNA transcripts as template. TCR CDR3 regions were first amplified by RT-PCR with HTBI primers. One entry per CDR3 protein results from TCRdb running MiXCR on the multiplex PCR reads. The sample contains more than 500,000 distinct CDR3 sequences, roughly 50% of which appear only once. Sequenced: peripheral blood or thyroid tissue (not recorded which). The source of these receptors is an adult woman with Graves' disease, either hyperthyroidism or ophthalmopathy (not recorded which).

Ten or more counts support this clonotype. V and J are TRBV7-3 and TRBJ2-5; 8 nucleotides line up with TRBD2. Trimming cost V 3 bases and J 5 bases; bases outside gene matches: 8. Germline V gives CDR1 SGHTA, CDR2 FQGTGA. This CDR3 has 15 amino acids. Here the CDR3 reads CASSFGLSGGETQYF. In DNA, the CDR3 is TGTGCCAGCAGCTTTGGGTTGTCGGGGGGGGAGACCCAGTACTTC.

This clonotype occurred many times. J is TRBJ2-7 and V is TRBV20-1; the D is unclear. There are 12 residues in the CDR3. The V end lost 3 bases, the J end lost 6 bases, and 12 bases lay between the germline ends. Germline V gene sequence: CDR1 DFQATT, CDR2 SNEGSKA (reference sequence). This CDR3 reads CSASPQRGEQYF. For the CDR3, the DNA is TGCAGTGCTAGCCCCCAGAGAGGCGAGCAGTACTTC.

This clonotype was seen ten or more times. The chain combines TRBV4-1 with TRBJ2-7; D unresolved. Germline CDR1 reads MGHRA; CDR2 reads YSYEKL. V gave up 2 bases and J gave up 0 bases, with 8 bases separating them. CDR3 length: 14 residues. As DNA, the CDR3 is TGCGCCAGCAGCCAAACAGACGGCTCCTACGAGCAGTACTTC. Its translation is CASSQTDGSYEQYF.

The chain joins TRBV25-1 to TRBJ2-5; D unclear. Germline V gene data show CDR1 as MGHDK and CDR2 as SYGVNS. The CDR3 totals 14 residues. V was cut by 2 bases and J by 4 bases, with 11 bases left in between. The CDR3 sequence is CASSERVASETQYF. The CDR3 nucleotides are TGTGCCAGCAGTGAACGGGTAGCCTCAGAGACCCAGTACTTC.

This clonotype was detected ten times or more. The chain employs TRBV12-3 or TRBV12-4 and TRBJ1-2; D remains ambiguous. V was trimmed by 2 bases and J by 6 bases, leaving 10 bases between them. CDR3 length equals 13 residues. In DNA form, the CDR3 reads TGTGCCAGCAGTTTAATCGACCGAGATGGCTACACCTTC. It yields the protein CASSLIDRDGYTF.

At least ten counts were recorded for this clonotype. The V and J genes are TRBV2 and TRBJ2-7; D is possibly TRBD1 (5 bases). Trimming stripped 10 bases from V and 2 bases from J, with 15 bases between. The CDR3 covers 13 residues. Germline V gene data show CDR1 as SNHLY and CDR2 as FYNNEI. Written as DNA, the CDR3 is TGTGCCATCTCCCCGCAGGGCGCCTACGAGCAGTACTTC. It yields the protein CAISPQGAYEQYF.

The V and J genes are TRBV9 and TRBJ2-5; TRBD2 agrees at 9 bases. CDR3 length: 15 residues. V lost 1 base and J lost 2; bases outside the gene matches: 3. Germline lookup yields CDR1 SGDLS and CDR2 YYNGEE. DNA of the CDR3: TGTGCCAGCAGCGTATCTAGCGGGGCTCAAGAGACCCAGTACTTC. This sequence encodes CASSVSSGAQETQYF. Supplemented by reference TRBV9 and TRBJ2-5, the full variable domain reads DSGVTQTPKHLITATGQRVTLRCSPRSGDLSVYWYQQSLDQGLQFLIQYYNGEERAKGNILERFSAQQFPDLHSELNLSSLELGDSALYFCASSVSSGAQETQYFGPGTRLLVL.

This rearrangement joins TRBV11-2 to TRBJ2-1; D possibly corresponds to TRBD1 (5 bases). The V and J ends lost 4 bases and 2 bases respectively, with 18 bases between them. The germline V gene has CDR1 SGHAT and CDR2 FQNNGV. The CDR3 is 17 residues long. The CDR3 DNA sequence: TGTGCCAGCAGCTCCATAGGGGTCGCCGGGCCCTACAATGAGCAGTTCTTC. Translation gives CASSSIGVAGPYNEQFF. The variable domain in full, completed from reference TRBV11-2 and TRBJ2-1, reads EAGVAQSPRYKIIEKRQSVAFWCNPISGHATLYWYQQILGQGPKLLIQFQNNGVVDDSQLPKDRFSAERLKGVDSTLKIQPAKLEDSAVYLCASSSIGVAGPYNEQFFGPGTRLTVL.

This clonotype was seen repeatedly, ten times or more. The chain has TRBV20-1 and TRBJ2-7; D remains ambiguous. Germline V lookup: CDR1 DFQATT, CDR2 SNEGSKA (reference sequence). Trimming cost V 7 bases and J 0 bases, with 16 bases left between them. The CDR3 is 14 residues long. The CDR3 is CSGRRPRSSYEQYF. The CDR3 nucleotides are TGCAGTGGGCGAAGGCCCAGGAGCTCCTACGAGCAGTACTTC.

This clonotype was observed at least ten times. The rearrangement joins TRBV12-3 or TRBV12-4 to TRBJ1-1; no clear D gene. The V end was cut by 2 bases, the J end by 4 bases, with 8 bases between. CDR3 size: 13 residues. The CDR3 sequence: CASSLSGVTEAFF. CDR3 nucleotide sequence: TGTGCCAGCAGTTTATCCGGGGTCACTGAAGCTTTCTTT.

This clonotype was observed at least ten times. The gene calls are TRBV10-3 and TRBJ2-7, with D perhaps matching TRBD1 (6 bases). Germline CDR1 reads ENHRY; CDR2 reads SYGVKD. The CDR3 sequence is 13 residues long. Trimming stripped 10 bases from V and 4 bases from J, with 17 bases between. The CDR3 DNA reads TGTGCCACCAACACAGGGTCTGAGTACGAGCAGTACTTC. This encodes CATNTGSEYEQYF.

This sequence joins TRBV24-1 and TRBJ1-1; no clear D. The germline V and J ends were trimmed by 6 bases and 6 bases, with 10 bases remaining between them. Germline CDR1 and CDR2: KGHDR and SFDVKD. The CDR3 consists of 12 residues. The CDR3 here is CATSLRSSEAFF. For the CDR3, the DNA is TGTGCCACCAGTTTACGGAGCTCTGAAGCTTTCTTT.

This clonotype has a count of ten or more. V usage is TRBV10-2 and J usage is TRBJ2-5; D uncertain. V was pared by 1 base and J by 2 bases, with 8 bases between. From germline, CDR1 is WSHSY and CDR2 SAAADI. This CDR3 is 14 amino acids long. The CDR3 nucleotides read TGCGCCAGCAGTGAGTTAGGGCCACAAGAGACCCAGTACTTC. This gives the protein CASSELGPQETQYF.

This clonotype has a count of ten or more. CDR3 residues: CSVEVPGLVTGELFF. Written as DNA, the CDR3 is TGCAGCGTTGAAGTTCCCGGACTAGTGACCGGGGAGCTGTTTTTT. V gene TRBV29-1 combines with J gene TRBJ2-2; TRBD2 matches 7 bases. J lost 5 bases, V lost 1 base, and 7 bases had no gene match. Germline lookup yields CDR1 SQVTM and CDR2 ANQGSEA. The CDR3 sequence is 15 residues long.

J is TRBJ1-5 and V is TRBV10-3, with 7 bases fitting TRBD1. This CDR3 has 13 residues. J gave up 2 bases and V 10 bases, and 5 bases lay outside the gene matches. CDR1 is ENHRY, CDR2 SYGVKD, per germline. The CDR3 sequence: CANAGGGNQPQHF. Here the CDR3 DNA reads TGTGCCAACGCAGGGGGGGGCAATCAGCCCCAGCATTTT.

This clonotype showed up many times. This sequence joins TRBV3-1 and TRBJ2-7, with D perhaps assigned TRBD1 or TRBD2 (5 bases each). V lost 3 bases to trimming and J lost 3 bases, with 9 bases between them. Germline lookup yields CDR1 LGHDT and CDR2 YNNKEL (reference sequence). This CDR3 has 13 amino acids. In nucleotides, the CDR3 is TGTGCCAGCAGCCACCGGGGCTACTACGAGCAGTACTTC. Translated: CASSHRGYYEQYF.

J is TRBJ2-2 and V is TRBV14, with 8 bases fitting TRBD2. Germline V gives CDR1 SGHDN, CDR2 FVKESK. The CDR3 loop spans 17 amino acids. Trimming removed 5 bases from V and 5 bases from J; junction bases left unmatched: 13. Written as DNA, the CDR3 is TGTGCCAGCAGCTCCCTCCCCGGGGGGGTTCTTACCGGGGAGCTGTTTTTT. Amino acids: CASSSLPGGVLTGELFF. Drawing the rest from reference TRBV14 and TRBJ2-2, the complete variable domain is EAGVTQFPSHSVIEKGQTVTLRCDPISGHDNLYWYRRVMGKEIKFLLHFVKESKQDESGMPNNRFLAERTGGTYSTLKVQPAELEDSGVYFCASSSLPGGVLTGELFFGEGSRLTVL.

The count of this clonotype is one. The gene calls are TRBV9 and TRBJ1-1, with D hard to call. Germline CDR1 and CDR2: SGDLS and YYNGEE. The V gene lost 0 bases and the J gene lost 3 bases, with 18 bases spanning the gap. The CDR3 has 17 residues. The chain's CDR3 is CASSVGSSGESDTEAFF. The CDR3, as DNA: TGTGCCAGCAGCGTAGGTTCTAGCGGGGAGAGTGACACTGAAGCTTTCTTT.

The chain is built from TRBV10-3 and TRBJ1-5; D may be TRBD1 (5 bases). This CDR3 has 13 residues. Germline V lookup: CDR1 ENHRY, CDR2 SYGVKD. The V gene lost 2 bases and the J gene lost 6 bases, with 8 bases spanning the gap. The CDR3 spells CAISEEGSQPQHF. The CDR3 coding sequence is TGTGCCATCAGTGAGGAGGGGAGTCAGCCCCAGCATTTT.

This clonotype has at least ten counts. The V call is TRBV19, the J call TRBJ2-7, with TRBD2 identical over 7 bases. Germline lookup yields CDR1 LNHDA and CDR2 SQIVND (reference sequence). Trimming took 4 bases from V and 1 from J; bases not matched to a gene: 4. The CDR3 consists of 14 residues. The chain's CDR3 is CASSNLAASYEQYF. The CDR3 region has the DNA TGTGCCAGTAGTAATCTAGCGGCTTCCTACGAGCAGTACTTC. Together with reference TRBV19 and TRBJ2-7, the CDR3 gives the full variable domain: DGGITQSPKYLFRKEGQNVTLSCEQNLNHDAMYWYRQDPGQGLRLIYYSQIVNDFQKGDIAEGYSVSREKKESFPLTVTSAQKNPTAFYLCASSNLAASYEQYFGPGTRLTVT.

The CDR3 here is CASSRRRGGAVQETQYF. The CDR3 DNA reads TGTGCCAGCAGCCGCCGCCGCGGGGGGGCCGTACAAGAGACCCAGTACTTC. The J gene is TRBJ2-5, the V gene TRBV7-8; 9 nucleotides agree with TRBD2. With V trimmed by 5 bases and J by 2 bases, 12 bases remained unmatched. CDR1 and CDR2 from the germline V gene are SGHVS and FQNEAQ. The CDR3 is 17 residues long. The whole variable domain, remainder taken from reference TRBV7-8 and TRBJ2-5, is GAGVSQSPRYKVAKRGQDVALRCDPISGHVSLFWYQQALGQGPEFLTYFQNEAQLDKSGLPSDRFFAERPEGSVSTLKIQRTQQEDSAVYLCASSRRRGGAVQETQYFGPGTRLLVL.

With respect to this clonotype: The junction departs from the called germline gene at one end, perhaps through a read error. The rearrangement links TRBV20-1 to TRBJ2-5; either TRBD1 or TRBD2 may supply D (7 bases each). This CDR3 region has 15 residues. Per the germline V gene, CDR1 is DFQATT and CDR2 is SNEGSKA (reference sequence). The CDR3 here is CCASSTQGGQETQYF. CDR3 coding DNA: TGCTGTGCTAGCAGCACTCAGGGGGGGCAAGAGACCCAGTACTTC.

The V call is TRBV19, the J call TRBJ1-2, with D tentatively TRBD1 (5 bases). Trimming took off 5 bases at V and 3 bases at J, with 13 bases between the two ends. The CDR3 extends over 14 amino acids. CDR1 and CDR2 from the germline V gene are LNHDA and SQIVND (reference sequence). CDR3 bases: TGTGCCAGTAGTCCCGGCCCGGGGGACTATGGCTACACCTTC. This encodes CASSPGPGDYGYTF.

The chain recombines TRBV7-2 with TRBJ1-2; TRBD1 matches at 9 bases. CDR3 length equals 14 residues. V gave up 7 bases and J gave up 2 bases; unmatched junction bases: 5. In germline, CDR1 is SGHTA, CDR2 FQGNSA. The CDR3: CASITTGGNYGYTF. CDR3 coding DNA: TGTGCCAGCATCACTACAGGGGGCAACTATGGCTACACCTTC.

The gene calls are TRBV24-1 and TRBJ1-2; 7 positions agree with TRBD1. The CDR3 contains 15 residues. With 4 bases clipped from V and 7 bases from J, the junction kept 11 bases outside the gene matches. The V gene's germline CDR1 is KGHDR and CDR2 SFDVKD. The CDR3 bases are TGTGCCACCAGTGAGTTCGCTGACAGGGAGGTTGGCTACACCTTC. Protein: CATSEFADREVGYTF.

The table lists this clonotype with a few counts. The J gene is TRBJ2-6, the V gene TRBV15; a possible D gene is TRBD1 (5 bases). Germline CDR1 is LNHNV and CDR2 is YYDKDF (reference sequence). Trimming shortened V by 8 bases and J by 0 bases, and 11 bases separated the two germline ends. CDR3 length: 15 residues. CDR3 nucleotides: TGTGCCACCCTCGCAGGGTACTCTGGGGCCAACGTCCTGACTTTC. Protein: CATLAGYSGANVLTF.

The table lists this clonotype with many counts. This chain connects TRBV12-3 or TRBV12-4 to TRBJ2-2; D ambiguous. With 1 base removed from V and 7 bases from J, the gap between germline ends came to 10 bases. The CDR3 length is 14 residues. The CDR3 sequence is CASSLDANIGELFF. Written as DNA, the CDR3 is TGTGCCAGCAGTTTAGATGCTAATATCGGGGAGCTGTTTTTT.

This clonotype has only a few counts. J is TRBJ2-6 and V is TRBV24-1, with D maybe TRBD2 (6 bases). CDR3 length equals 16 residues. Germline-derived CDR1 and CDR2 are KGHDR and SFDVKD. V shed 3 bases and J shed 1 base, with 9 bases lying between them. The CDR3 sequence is CATSDPGTSGANVLTF. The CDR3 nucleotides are TGTGCCACCAGTGATCCAGGGACTTCTGGGGCCAACGTCCTGACTTTC.

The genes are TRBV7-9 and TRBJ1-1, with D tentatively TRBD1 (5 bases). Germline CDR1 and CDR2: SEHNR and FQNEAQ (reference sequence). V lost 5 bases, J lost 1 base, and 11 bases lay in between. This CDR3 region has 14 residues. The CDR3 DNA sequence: TGTGCCAGCAGCGCGGGACGCCAGAACACTGAAGCTTTCTTT. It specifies CASSAGRQNTEAFF.

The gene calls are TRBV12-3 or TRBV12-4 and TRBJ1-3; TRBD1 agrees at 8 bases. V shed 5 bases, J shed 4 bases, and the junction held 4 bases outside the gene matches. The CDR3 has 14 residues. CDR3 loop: CASSPGGRGNTIYF. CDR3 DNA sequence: TGTGCCAGCAGTCCAGGGGGCAGGGGAAACACCATATATTTT.